This TCR beta chain was sequenced in a study of T cell repertoires in cytomegalovirus infection. The overall study: The authors used CMV epitopes that were HLA-C-restricted (recently identified) and HLA-B-restricted (well studied). The public TCR beta signatures pointed to both CMV infection and matching HLA type. General observations from the study: Ex vivo, HLA-C-restricted CMV-specific TCR beta clonotypes prevailed over the rest of the response.

On this clonotype: The target antigen is unknown.

The CDR3 totals 13 residues. CDR1 is LGHDT and CDR2 is YNNKEL in the germline V gene (reference sequence). The V gene lost 0 bases and the J gene lost 14 bases, with 16 bases spanning the gap. TCRdb reprocessed the reads via MiXCR and lists one record per CDR3 protein. The repertoire holds 100,000 to 150,000 distinct CDR3 sequences, with more than 30% as singletons. Here the sequenced sample was CD8+ T cells from cultured PBMCs, taken from culture after CMV antigen stimulation. The chain is built from TRBV3-1 and TRBJ2-5; no clear D gene. This receptor was taken from a human donor in good health (CMV status not recorded). Some clones in this sample may be carry-over from other donors' samples. The CDR3 nucleotides are TGTGCCAGCAGCCAAGAGCTTAGCTTCGATAAATACTTC. It is translated as CASSQELSFDKYF.